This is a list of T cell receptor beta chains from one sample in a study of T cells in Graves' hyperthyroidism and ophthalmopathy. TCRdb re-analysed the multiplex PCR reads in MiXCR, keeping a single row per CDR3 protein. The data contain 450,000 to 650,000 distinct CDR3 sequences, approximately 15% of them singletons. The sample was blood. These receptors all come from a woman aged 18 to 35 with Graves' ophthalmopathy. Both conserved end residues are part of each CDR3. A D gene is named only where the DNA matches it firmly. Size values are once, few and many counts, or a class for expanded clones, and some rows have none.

CASSYGQATTDTQYF	TGTGCTAGCAGCTACGGACAGGCCACCACAGATACGCAGTATTTT	15	TRBD1	TRBV7-7	many	TRBJ2-3
CASSSRAGLYSNTGELFF	TGTGCCAGCAGTTCCCGCGCCGGACTATATTCGAACACCGGGGAGCTGTTTTTT	18	.	TRBV28	many	TRBJ2-2
CASTRQGGTGELFF	TGTGCCAGCACCCGACAGGGGGGTACCGGGGAGCTGTTTTTT	14	TRBD1	TRBV5-6	.	TRBJ2-2
CATSGGTITGELFF	TGTGCCACCAGTGGGGGGACTATCACCGGGGAGCTGTTTTTT	14	TRBD2	TRBV24-1	many	TRBJ2-2
CASSHSSGEGTQYF	TGCGCCAGCAGCCACTCCAGCGGAGAGGGGACCCAGTACTTC	14	.	TRBV4-1	many	TRBJ2-5
CASSPPGQGASEQYF	TGTGCCAGCAGTCCTCCGGGACAGGGGGCTAGCGAGCAGTACTTC	15	TRBD1	TRBV7-6	many	TRBJ2-7
CAISESYSSYEQYF	TGTGCCATCAGTGAGTCTTATAGCTCCTACGAGCAGTACTTC	14	.	TRBV10-3	.	TRBJ2-7
CASSWTGNSPLHF	TGTGCCAGCAGTTGGACAGGGAATTCACCCCTCCACTTT	13	TRBD1	TRBV12-3/TRBV12-4	many	TRBJ1-6
CASRRDTNSYEQYF	TGTGCCAGCAGGAGGGACACCAACTCCTACGAGCAGTACTTC	14	.	TRBV2	many	TRBJ2-7
CASSRTGQVKGEKLFF	TGTGCCAGCAGTCGCACCGGACAGGTTAAAGGGGAAAAACTGTTTTTT	16	TRBD1	TRBV27	many	TRBJ1-4
CASSLETSGTYEQYF	TGTGCCAGCAGTTTAGAGACTAGCGGGACTTACGAGCAGTACTTC	15	TRBD2	TRBV12-3/TRBV12-4	many	TRBJ2-7
CASSPPNRGVYQETQYF	TGTGCCAGCTCACCACCCAACAGGGGGGTGTACCAAGAGACCCAGTACTTC	17	TRBD1	TRBV18	few	TRBJ2-5
CASSPLAGRGGYEQYF	TGTGCCAGCAGTCCCCTTGCGGGCAGGGGAGGGTACGAGCAGTACTTC	16	.	TRBV19	many	TRBJ2-7